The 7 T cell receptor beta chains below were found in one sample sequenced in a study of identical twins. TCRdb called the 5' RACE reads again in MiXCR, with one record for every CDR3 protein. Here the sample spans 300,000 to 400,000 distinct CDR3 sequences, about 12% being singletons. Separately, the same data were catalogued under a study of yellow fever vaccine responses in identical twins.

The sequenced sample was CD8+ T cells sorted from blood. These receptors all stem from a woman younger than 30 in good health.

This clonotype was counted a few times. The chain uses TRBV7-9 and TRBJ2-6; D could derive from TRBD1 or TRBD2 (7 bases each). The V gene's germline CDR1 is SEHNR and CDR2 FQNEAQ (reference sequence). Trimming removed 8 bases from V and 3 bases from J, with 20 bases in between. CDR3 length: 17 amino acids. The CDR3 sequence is CASSRGRALIGANVLTF. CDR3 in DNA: TGTGCCAGCTCCAGGGGGAGGGCTCTTATTGGGGCCAACGTCCTGACTTTC.

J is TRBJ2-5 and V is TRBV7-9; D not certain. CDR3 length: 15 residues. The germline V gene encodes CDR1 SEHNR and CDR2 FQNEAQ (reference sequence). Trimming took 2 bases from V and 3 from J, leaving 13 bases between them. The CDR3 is CASSLWPEWKETQYF. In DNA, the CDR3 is TGTGCCAGCAGCTTATGGCCGGAATGGAAAGAGACCCAGTACTTC.

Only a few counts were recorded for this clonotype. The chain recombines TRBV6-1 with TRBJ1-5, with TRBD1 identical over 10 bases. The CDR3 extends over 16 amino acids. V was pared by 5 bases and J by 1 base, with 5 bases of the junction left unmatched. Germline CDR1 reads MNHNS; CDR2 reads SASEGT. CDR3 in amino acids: CASSIGTGESNQPQHF. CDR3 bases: TGTGCCAGCAGTATTGGGACAGGGGAAAGCAATCAGCCCCAGCATTTT.

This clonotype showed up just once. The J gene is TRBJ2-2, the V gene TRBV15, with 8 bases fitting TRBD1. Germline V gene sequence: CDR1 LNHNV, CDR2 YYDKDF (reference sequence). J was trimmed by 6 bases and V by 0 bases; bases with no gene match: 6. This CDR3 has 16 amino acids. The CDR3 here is CATSREGGTGPGELFF. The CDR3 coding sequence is TGTGCCACCAGCAGAGAAGGCGGGACAGGTCCCGGGGAGCTGTTTTTT.

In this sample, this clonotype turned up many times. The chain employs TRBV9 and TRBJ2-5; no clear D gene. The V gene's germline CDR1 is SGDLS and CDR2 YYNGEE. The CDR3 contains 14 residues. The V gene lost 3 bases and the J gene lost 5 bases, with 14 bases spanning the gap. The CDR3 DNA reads TGTGCCAGCAGCGGCAGCCTAGAGAGGGAGACCCAGTACTTC. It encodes CASSGSLERETQYF.

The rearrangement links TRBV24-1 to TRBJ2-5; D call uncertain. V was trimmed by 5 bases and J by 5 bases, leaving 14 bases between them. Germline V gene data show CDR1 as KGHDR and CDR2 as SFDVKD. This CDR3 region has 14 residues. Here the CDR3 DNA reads TGTGCCACCAGTGCCCTGACCCCCGTGGAGACCCAGTACTTC. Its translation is CATSALTPVETQYF.

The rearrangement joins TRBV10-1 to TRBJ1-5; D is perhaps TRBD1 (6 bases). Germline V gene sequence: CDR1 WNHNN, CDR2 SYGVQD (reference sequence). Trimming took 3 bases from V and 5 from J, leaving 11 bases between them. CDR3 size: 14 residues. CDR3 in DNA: TGCGCCAGCAGTGACGACAGGACGGATCAGCCCCAGCATTTT. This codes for CASSDDRTDQPQHF.